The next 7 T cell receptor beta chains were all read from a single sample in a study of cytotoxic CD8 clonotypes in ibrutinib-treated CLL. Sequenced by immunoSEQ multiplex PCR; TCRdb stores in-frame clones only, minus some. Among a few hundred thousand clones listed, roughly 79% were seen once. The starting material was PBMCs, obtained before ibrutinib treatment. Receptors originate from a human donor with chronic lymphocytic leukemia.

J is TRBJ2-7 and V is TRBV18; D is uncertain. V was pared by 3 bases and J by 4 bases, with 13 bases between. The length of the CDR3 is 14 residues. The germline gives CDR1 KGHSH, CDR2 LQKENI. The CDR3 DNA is TGTGCCAGCTCACCTTCCCCCCCTGGTTACGAGCAGTACTTC. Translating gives CASSPSPPGYEQYF. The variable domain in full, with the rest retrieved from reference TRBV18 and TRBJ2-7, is NAGVMQNPRHLVRRRGQEARLRCSPMKGHSHVYWYRQLPEEGLKFMVYLQKENIIDESGMPKERFSAEFPKEGPSILRIQQVVRGDSAAYFCASSPSPPGYEQYFGPGTRLTVT.

Written as DNA, the CDR3 is TGTGCCAGCAGTTTATCACCTCGGCTAGCAGGTCCCGATACGCAGTATTTT. Protein: CASSLSPRLAGPDTQYF. J is TRBJ2-3 and V is TRBV27, with D possibly being TRBD2 (5 bases). Trimming cost V 0 bases and J 6 bases, with 19 bases left between them. The CDR3 is made up of 17 amino acids. Germline V gives CDR1 MNHEY, CDR2 SMNVEV (reference sequence).

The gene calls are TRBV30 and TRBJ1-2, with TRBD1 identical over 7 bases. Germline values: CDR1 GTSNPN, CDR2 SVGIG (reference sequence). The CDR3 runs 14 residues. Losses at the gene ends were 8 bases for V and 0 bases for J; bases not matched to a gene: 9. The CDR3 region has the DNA TGTGCCGGAGGACAGGCCTTTGCTAACTATGGCTACACCTTC. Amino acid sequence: CAGGQAFANYGYTF.

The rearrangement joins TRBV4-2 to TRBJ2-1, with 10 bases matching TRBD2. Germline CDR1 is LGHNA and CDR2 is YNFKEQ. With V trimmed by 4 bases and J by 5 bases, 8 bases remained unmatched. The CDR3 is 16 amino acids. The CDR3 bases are TGTGCCAGCAGCCGACAATTAGCGGGAGGAGACAATGAGCAGTTCTTC. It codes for CASSRQLAGGDNEQFF.

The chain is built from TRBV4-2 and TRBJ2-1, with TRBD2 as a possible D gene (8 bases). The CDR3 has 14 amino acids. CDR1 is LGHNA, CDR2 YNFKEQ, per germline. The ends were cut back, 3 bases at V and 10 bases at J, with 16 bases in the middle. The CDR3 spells CASSHRAGDREQFF. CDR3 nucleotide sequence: TGTGCCAGCAGCCACCGAGCGGGGGACAGAGAGCAGTTCTTC.

DNA for the CDR3: TGTGCCAGCATTACCACCGGGACTAGCGGGTACGAGCAGTACTTC. Translation gives CASITTGTSGYEQYF. This chain links TRBV6-5 with TRBJ2-7; 12 nucleotides line up with TRBD2. The CDR3 has 15 residues. J was trimmed by 4 bases and V by 7 bases; bases with no gene match: 8. CDR1 MNHEY and CDR2 SVGAGI come from the germline V gene.

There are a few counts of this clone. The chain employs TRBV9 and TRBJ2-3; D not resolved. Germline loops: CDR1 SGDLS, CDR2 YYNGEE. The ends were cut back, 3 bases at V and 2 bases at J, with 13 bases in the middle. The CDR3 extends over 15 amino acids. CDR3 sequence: CASSDLRKTTDTQYF. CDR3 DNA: TGTGCCAGCAGCGACCTCAGGAAGACCACAGATACGCAGTATTTT.